This TCR beta chain originates from a study of T cell responses to AZD1222 COVID-19 vaccine. The CDR3 is made up of 13 amino acids. CDR1 is LNHDA, CDR2 SQIVND, per germline (reference sequence). J was trimmed by 2 bases and V by 3 bases; bases with no gene match: 0. Assay: immunoSEQ multiplex PCR; the TCRdb copy retains only in-frame clones and omits some. The data show about 150,000 clones, with about 89% seen just once and 3.5% to 4% held by the top ten. This sequence originates from an adult who received the AZD1222 COVID-19 vaccine. The chain has TRBV19 and TRBJ2-7; the match to TRBD1 covers 8 bases. The sequencing here drew on peripheral blood, taken 28 days after the second AZD1222 dose. The CDR3 nucleotides are TGTGCCAGTAGTATCAGGGGGCCCTACGAGCAGTACTTC. Its translation: CASSIRGPYEQYF.